This T cell receptor beta chain was sequenced during a study of blood T cell repertoires in COVID-19. The germline V and J ends were trimmed by 5 bases and 3 bases, with 7 bases remaining between them. From germline, CDR1 is SEHNR and CDR2 FQNEAQ (reference sequence). The CDR3 has 13 amino acids. Libraries were prepared by immunoSEQ multiplex PCR; TCRdb keeps only in-frame clonotypes and omits some of them. The sample records approximately 450,000 clones, more than 85% being singletons. Sequencing was carried out using peripheral blood. This sequence joins TRBV7-9 and TRBJ2-2; no definite D call. The sequence came from a woman aged 30 to 39 with acute or convalescent COVID-19. The CDR3 region is CASSPFYTGELFF. The CDR3 DNA follows: TGTGCCAGCAGCCCGTTTTACACCGGGGAGCTGTTTTTT.